This passage covers 22 T cell receptor beta chains from one sample sequenced in a study of blood T cell repertoires in COVID-19 (dated by TCRdb to about 2020). The library was prepared using the immunoSEQ multiplex PCR assay. This immuneACCESS table, as held by TCRdb, lists in-frame sequences with V and J called but not all clones. Of the missing ones, under half trace to an unresolved V gene in checked studies; the others have no known cause. This sample comprises 170,000 or so clones, approximately 85% of them detected only once. The ten largest clones add up to roughly 6% of the sample. Input material: PBMCs or T cells enriched from blood (not recorded which). The receptor source for this set is a man aged 35 to 55 who had recovered from COVID-19.

V and J are TRBV2 and TRBJ2-1, with 9 bases fitting TRBD2. This CDR3 spans 14 amino acids. The germline V gene has CDR1 SNHLY and CDR2 FYNNEI. Trimming at V came to 7 bases and at J to 3 bases, leaving 4 bases not matched to a gene. CDR3 in DNA: TGTGCCAGCAACAGACTAGCGGACTACAATGAGCAGTTCTTC. Its protein product is CASNRLADYNEQFF.

This chain links TRBV18 with TRBJ1-5; 8 bases line up with TRBD1. Germline assignment: CDR1 KGHSH and CDR2 LQKENI. With 2 bases clipped from V and 6 bases from J, the junction kept 6 bases outside the gene matches. The CDR3 runs 15 residues. The CDR3 DNA sequence: TGTGCCAGCTCACCAGGCAGGGGGCACCGTCAGCCCCAGCATTTT. This gives the protein CASSPGRGHRQPQHF.

The rearrangement uses TRBV4-1 and TRBJ2-1, with D possibly being TRBD1 (5 bases). V lost 4 bases and J 7 bases, leaving 14 bases between the germline ends. This CDR3 has 14 amino acids. Germline lookup yields CDR1 MGHRA and CDR2 YSYEKL. The CDR3 here is CASSLLTARNEQFF. CDR3 DNA sequence: TGCGCCAGCAGCCTCTTGACAGCGAGGAATGAGCAGTTCTTC.

The chain has TRBV3-1 (or the pseudogene TRBV3-2) and TRBJ2-7; no clear D gene. Per the germline V gene, CDR1 is LGHDT and CDR2 is YNNKEL (reference sequence). Trimming pared 1 base from V and 6 bases from J, leaving 4 bases between. The CDR3 totals 11 residues. In nucleotides, the CDR3 is TGTGCCAGCAGCCAAGGGAGCGAGCAGTACTTC. Its protein product is CASSQGSEQYF.

This chain uses TRBV28 with TRBJ2-2; D may be TRBD2 (5 bases). The V end was cut by 2 bases, the J end by 5 bases, with 12 bases between. CDR1 is MDHEN and CDR2 is SYDVKM in the germline V gene. This CDR3 is built from 15 residues. The CDR3 DNA reads TGTGCCAGCAGTTTAGCCCTAGCAGTTACCGGGGAGCTGTTTTTT. Translation: CASSLALAVTGELFF.

This clone was recorded once. The chain uses TRBV27 and TRBJ2-2; tentative D call: TRBD1 (5 bases). Germline V CDR1 and CDR2: MNHEY, SMNVEV (reference sequence). CDR3 length equals 14 residues. V lost 0 bases to trimming and J lost 7 bases, with 9 bases between them. The CDR3 protein is CASSLSPRGGELFF. Written as DNA, the CDR3 is TGTGCCAGCAGTTTATCCCCAAGGGGCGGGGAGCTGTTTTTT.

The J gene is TRBJ2-3, the V gene TRBV11-2; 15 bases fit TRBD2. With 5 bases clipped from V and 7 bases from J, the junction kept 7 bases outside the gene matches. CDR1 and CDR2 from the germline V gene are SGHAT and FQNNGV. This CDR3 has 16 residues. CDR3: CASSPTGLAGGHTQYF. CDR3 coding DNA: TGTGCCAGCAGCCCAACGGGACTAGCGGGAGGACATACGCAGTATTTT.

In this sample, this clone turned up a few times. The chain combines TRBV3-1 (or the pseudogene TRBV3-2) with TRBJ1-6, with D hard to call. Germline V gene lookup returns CDR1 LGHDT and CDR2 YNNKEL (reference sequence). Trimming took off 1 base at V and 8 bases at J, with 9 bases between the two ends. This CDR3 spans 14 amino acids. CDR3 nucleotide sequence: TGTGCCAGCAGCCAAGTCCGGGGTCATTCACCCCTCCACTTT. It specifies CASSQVRGHSPLHF.

V gene TRBV5-4 combines with J gene TRBJ2-5, with TRBD2 matching over 10 bases. The CDR3 spans 15 residues. V lost 3 bases to trimming and J lost 7 bases; unmatched junction nucleotides: 9. CDR1 is SGHNT, CDR2 YYREEE, per germline (reference sequence). This CDR3 reads CASSSPSGRLVTQYF. CDR3 bases: TGTGCCAGCAGCTCACCTAGCGGGAGATTGGTGACCCAGTACTTC.

This clone was seen more than once but under ten times. The V gene is TRBV7-9, the J gene TRBJ1-4; the D gene is possibly TRBD1 (5 bases). CDR1 SEHNR and CDR2 FQNEAQ come from the germline V gene (reference sequence). The CDR3 totals 14 residues. The V end lost 6 bases, the J end lost 5 bases, and 13 bases lay between the germline ends. CDR3 nucleotides: TGTGCCAGCAGGCCCGGGGGGTTAAATGAAAAACTGTTTTTT. Its translation is CASRPGGLNEKLFF.

The chain is built from TRBV3-1 (or the pseudogene TRBV3-2) and TRBJ1-1; D unclear. CDR3 size: 14 residues. Germline CDR1 LGHDT, CDR2 YNNKEL (reference sequence). V lost 1 base to trimming and J lost 1 base, with 7 bases between them. CDR3 amino acids: CASSQGTPNTEAFF. DNA of the CDR3: TGTGCCAGCAGCCAAGGGACTCCGAACACTGAAGCTTTCTTT.

The chain combines TRBV5-1 with TRBJ1-3; D remains unclear. The CDR3 is made up of 14 amino acids. In germline, CDR1 is SGHRS, CDR2 YFSETQ. V lost 0 bases to trimming and J lost 0 bases, with 4 bases between them. CDR3 sequence (DNA): TGCGCCAGCAGCTTGGACAGCTCTGGAAACACCATATATTTT. As protein: CASSLDSSGNTIYF.

The gene calls are TRBV18 and TRBJ2-3, with 9 bases identical to TRBD2. The V segment lost 6 bases and the J segment 0 bases; nucleotides outside the gene matches: 7. This CDR3 contains 16 residues. Germline V gene sequence: CDR1 KGHSH, CDR2 LQKENI. This chain's CDR3 is CASSILAGGSTDTQYF. The CDR3 DNA reads TGTGCCAGCTCTATACTAGCGGGCGGTAGCACAGATACGCAGTATTTT.

The chain is built from TRBV7-9 and TRBJ1-3; D gene unclear. There are 14 residues in the CDR3. The V gene lost 1 base and the J gene lost 6 bases, with 10 bases spanning the gap. CDR1 SEHNR and CDR2 FQNEAQ come from the germline V gene (reference sequence). CDR3 DNA: TGTGCCAGCAGCTTAGAAGCGGGAAAAAACACCATATATTTT. Protein: CASSLEAGKNTIYF. The full variable domain, its missing parts supplied by reference TRBV7-9 and TRBJ1-3, is DTGVSQNPRHKITKRGQNVTFRCDPISEHNRLYWYRQTLGQGPEFLTYFQNEAQLEKSRLLSDRFSAERPKGSFSTLEIQRTEQGDSAMYLCASSLEAGKNTIYFGEGSWLTVV.

J is TRBJ1-3 and V is TRBV19, with D hard to call. The length of the CDR3 is 15 residues. Germline V gene data show CDR1 as LNHDA and CDR2 as SQIVND (reference sequence). Trimming removed 3 bases from V and 2 bases from J, with 11 bases in between. CDR3 sequence: CASSIAGGPGNTIYF. For the CDR3, the DNA is TGTGCCAGTAGTATCGCAGGAGGACCTGGAAACACCATATATTTT.

This chain connects TRBV12-3 or TRBV12-4 to TRBJ1-5; D remains ambiguous. With 8 bases removed from V and 7 bases from J, the gap between germline ends came to 9 bases. The CDR3 contains 11 residues. In DNA form, the CDR3 reads TGTGCCAGCGGGAGAGGCCAGCCCCAGCATTTT. It yields the protein CASGRGQPQHF.

This chain joins TRBV11-3 and TRBJ2-7; no clear D. Germline V gives CDR1 SGHNT, CDR2 YENEEA. Trimming took off 1 base at V and 7 bases at J, with 2 bases between the two ends. The CDR3 totals 10 residues. The CDR3 loop reads CASSLAEQYF. The DNA of the CDR3 is TGTGCCAGCAGCTTAGCTGAGCAGTACTTC.

This clone was counted a few times. The CDR3 DNA follows: TGTGCCAGCAGCCTTAGACAGGGGATAAACTATGGCTACACCTTC. It codes for CASSLRQGINYGYTF. The V and J genes are TRBV5-6 and TRBJ1-2; 8 bases match TRBD1. This CDR3 region has 15 residues. CDR1 and CDR2 (germline): SGHDT, YYEEEE. Unmatched junction bases numbered 7, after V lost 4 bases and J lost 2 bases.

This clone appeared a single time. The chain couples TRBV2 to TRBJ1-4; D might be TRBD1 (5 bases). Germline V gene sequence: CDR1 SNHLY, CDR2 FYNNEI. This CDR3 has 15 amino acids. With 4 bases removed from V and 4 bases from J, the gap between germline ends came to 13 bases. CDR3 bases: TGTGCCAGCAGTGGGGAGGGACTGATTAATGAAAAACTGTTTTTT. Protein sequence: CASSGEGLINEKLFF.

The chain is built from TRBV4-1 and TRBJ2-1; 8 bases match TRBD2. The CDR3 loop spans 15 amino acids. From germline, CDR1 is MGHRA and CDR2 YSYEKL. V trimming: 4 bases; J trimming: 10 bases; junction bases outside the gene matches: 12. The CDR3 here is CASSPRQSGRVEQFF. CDR3 bases: TGCGCCAGCAGCCCCCGACAGAGCGGGAGAGTCGAGCAGTTCTTC.

This chain links TRBV9 with TRBJ1-1; D remains unclear. V was clipped by 0 bases and J by 2 bases, with 8 bases between them. The CDR3 spans 14 residues. Germline CDR1 and CDR2: SGDLS and YYNGEE. The CDR3 region has the DNA TGTGCCAGCAGCGTAGGGGCTTACAACACTGAAGCTTTCTTT. Its protein product is CASSVGAYNTEAFF.

This clone was seen more than once but under ten times. The chain joins TRBV7-6 to TRBJ1-4, with D possibly being TRBD1 (6 bases). Germline V gene data show CDR1 as SGHVS and CDR2 as FNYEAQ. This CDR3 comprises 17 residues. The V gene lost 2 bases and the J gene lost 6 bases, with 19 bases spanning the gap. CDR3 coding DNA: TGTGCCAGCAGCTTATTCGACAGGAAGCTTACCCATGAAAAACTGTTTTTT. Protein sequence: CASSLFDRKLTHEKLFF.